What follows describes a single T cell receptor (beta chain). Its antigen is unknown. The data derive from a study of T cell responses to AZD1222 COVID-19 vaccine. Across the whole study: Second doses at about 4 or about 12 weeks were pooled.

The assay was immunoSEQ multiplex PCR, and TCRdb's table has in-frame clones only and misses some. This table has 90,000 to 150,000 clones, approximately 90% appearing once. Study-level points and caveats: Just six people given AZD1222 tested seropositive at baseline.

Trimming cost V 0 bases and J 4 bases; bases outside gene matches: 18. Germline lookup yields CDR1 SGDLS and CDR2 YYNGEE. The CDR3 is 19 amino acids. This chain joins TRBV9 and TRBJ1-2; 7 positions match TRBD1. The sequencing used peripheral blood, collected on day 0 of AZD1222 vaccination. This clonotype was obtained from an adult in good health. This CDR3 reads CASSVGAPFTRGGRYGYTF. The CDR3 DNA sequence: TGTGCCAGCAGCGTAGGAGCCCCCTTTACCAGGGGGGGCCGCTATGGCTACACCTTC.